Below are 4 T cell receptor beta chains sequenced from a single sample in a study of blood T cell repertoires in COVID-19. The data were produced by immunoSEQ multiplex PCR, yet TCRdb's version contains in-frame clones alone and is incomplete. Of 85,000 to 110,000 clones listed, nearly 90% are singletons. Specimen: peripheral blood. These receptors all stem from a man aged 45-60 years in a cohort sampled during active COVID-19.

The genes are TRBV7-2 and TRBJ1-5; tentative D call: TRBD1 (6 bases). Per germline, CDR1 SGHTA and CDR2 FQGNSA. The germline V and J ends were trimmed by 1 base and 0 bases, with 10 bases remaining between them. The CDR3 extends over 16 amino acids. Written as DNA, the CDR3 is TGTGCCAGCAGCTTAGTCGGGACACCTAGCAATCAGCCCCAGCATTTT. Translation: CASSLVGTPSNQPQHF. The full variable domain, with the rest looked up from reference TRBV7-2 and TRBJ1-5, is GAGVSQSPSNKVTEKGKDVELRCDPISGHTALYWYRQSLGQGLEFLIYFQGNSAPDKSGLPSDRFSAERTGGSVSTLTIQRTQQEDSAVYLCASSLVGTPSNQPQHFGDGTRLSIL.

This rearrangement joins TRBV2 to TRBJ2-5, with unresolved D. V shed 3 bases and J shed 1 base, with 12 bases lying between them. Per germline, CDR1 SNHLY and CDR2 FYNNEI. CDR3 length equals 15 residues. The CDR3, as DNA: TGTGCCAGCAGTGATGGCAGTTTTCTCCAAGAGACCCAGTACTTC. Protein sequence: CASSDGSFLQETQYF.

This chain joins TRBV29-1 and TRBJ2-7, with 9 positions matching TRBD1. The CDR3 is 13 residues long. V shed 7 bases, J shed 6 bases, and the junction held 10 bases outside the gene matches. The germline V gene encodes CDR1 SQVTM and CDR2 ANQGSEA. CDR3 region: CSATGQGLSEQYF. As DNA, the CDR3 is TGCAGCGCCACGGGACAGGGATTATCCGAGCAGTACTTC.

The chain is built from TRBV5-1 and TRBJ2-6; TRBD1 aligns across 9 bases. Per the germline V gene, CDR1 is SGHRS and CDR2 is YFSETQ. The ends lost 4 bases at V and 1 base at J; junction bases unmatched: 6. This CDR3 contains 17 residues. Written as DNA, the CDR3 is TGCGCCAGCAGCGCAAGGACAGGGGCTTCTGGGGCCAACGTCCTGACTTTC. Its protein product is CASSARTGASGANVLTF.